This T cell receptor (beta chain) was observed in a study of T cell repertoires in cytomegalovirus infection. For the study at large: Public TCR beta signatures provided an indication of both CMV infection and a matching HLA type. Study-wide points: HLA-C-restricted CMV clonotypes gave the most frequent clonotype in two of eight donors.

The germline CDR1 and CDR2 sequences are PRHDT and FYEKMQ (reference sequence). The V and J ends lost 6 bases and 2 bases respectively, with 15 bases between them. The CDR3 length is 15 residues. In its sample, this clonotype was seen a few times. No antigen is known for it. Each CDR3 protein gets one entry after TCRdb re-called the reads with MiXCR. The table includes fewer than 250,000 distinct CDR3 sequences, about 12% detected once. Sequenced material: PBMCs. The sequence came from a human donor in good health (CMV status not recorded). Some clones in this sample may be carry-over from other donors' samples. V and J are TRBV13 and TRBJ2-3, with D perhaps matching TRBD2 (5 bases). The CDR3 protein is CASSSRAEVTDTQYF. CDR3 nucleotide sequence: TGTGCCAGCAGTTCTCGAGCGGAGGTCACAGATACGCAGTATTTT.